The rows below give T cell receptor beta chains drawn from one sample of a study of T-cell memory formation after mild COVID-19. Using its own MiXCR run on the 5' RACE reads, TCRdb lists one record per CDR3 protein. Of around 410,000 distinct CDR3 sequences listed, more than 20% are singletons. Sequencing input: PBMCs or a T cell subset sorted from them (not recorded which). These receptors all come from an adult woman who had mild COVID-19 (a few samples of this study predate the infection). Cell type and time point are not known. Both conserved end residues are part of each CDR3. A D gene is named only where the DNA matches it firmly. Size values are once, few and many counts, or a class for expanded clones, and some rows have none.

V gene: TRBV10-3
CDR3 length: 12
D gene: NA
J gene: TRBJ2-5
clone size: few
CDR3 DNA: TGTGCCATCGGACCTGGGCAAGAGACCCAGTACTTC
CDR3 protein: CAIGPGQETQYF

V gene: TRBV13
CDR3 length: 16
D gene: NA
J gene: TRBJ1-1
clone size: few
CDR3 DNA: TGTGCCAGCAGCCCGGCGGCAGGAAGGAGGACCACTGAAGCTTTCTTT
CDR3 protein: CASSPAAGRRTTEAFF

V gene: TRBV12-3/TRBV12-4
CDR3 length: 13
D gene: NA
J gene: TRBJ2-3
clone size: few
CDR3 DNA: TGTGCCAGCACCTGGTATGGCACAGATACGCAGTATTTT
CDR3 protein: CASTWYGTDTQYF

V gene: TRBV11-2
CDR3 length: 13
D gene: NA
J gene: TRBJ2-1
clone size: NA
CDR3 DNA: TGTGCCAGCAGCTTCGAGAGAGACAATGAGCAGTTCTTC
CDR3 protein: CASSFERDNEQFF

V gene: TRBV30
CDR3 length: 16
D gene: TRBD1
J gene: TRBJ2-1
clone size: NA
CDR3 DNA: TGTGCCTGGAGTCCGAGGGGGCGCGAAGTCTACAATGAGCAGTTCTTC
CDR3 protein: CAWSPRGREVYNEQFF

V gene: TRBV5-5
CDR3 length: 15
D gene: NA
J gene: TRBJ2-7
clone size: few
CDR3 DNA: TGTGCCAGCAGCTTGGGCCCGGACGGCTCCTACGAGCAGTACTTC
CDR3 protein: CASSLGPDGSYEQYF

V gene: TRBV9
CDR3 length: 16
D gene: NA
J gene: TRBJ2-7
clone size: NA
CDR3 DNA: TGTGCCAGCAGCGTAGGGTCCGGGTCTGGGGACTACGAGCAGTACTTC
CDR3 protein: CASSVGSGSGDYEQYF

V gene: TRBV5-1
CDR3 length: 14
D gene: NA
J gene: TRBJ2-3
clone size: NA
CDR3 DNA: TGCGCCAGCAGATTCCAGGGGTCCACAGATACGCAGTATTTT
CDR3 protein: CASRFQGSTDTQYF

V gene: TRBV5-1
CDR3 length: 12
D gene: NA
J gene: TRBJ2-7
clone size: NA
CDR3 DNA: TGCGCCAGCAAGGCATTGGGGGGCGAGCAGTACTTC
CDR3 protein: CASKALGGEQYF

V gene: TRBV19
CDR3 length: 13
D gene: TRBD1
J gene: TRBJ2-5
clone size: NA
CDR3 DNA: TGTGCCAGTAGTAAGGACAGGGTGGAGACCCAGTACTTC
CDR3 protein: CASSKDRVETQYF

V gene: TRBV4-2
CDR3 length: 15
D gene: NA
J gene: TRBJ2-3
clone size: NA
CDR3 DNA: TGTGCCAGCAGCCTAGATGGTAAGAGCACAGATACGCAGTATTTT
CDR3 protein: CASSLDGKSTDTQYF

V gene: TRBV2
CDR3 length: 15
D gene: TRBD1
J gene: TRBJ2-2
clone size: NA
CDR3 DNA: TGTGCCAGCAGTAGACAGGGTTTGAACACCGGGGAGCTGTTTTTT
CDR3 protein: CASSRQGLNTGELFF

V gene: TRBV19
CDR3 length: 15
D gene: NA
J gene: TRBJ1-1
clone size: NA
CDR3 DNA: TGTGCCAGTCGCCTCGGGTCAAGGTTAAACACTGAAGCTTTCTTT
CDR3 protein: CASRLGSRLNTEAFF

V gene: TRBV12-3/TRBV12-4
CDR3 length: 15
D gene: TRBD2
J gene: TRBJ2-7
clone size: NA
CDR3 DNA: TGTGCCAGCAGTTTGACTAGCGGGAGGTCCTACGAGCAGTACTTC
CDR3 protein: CASSLTSGRSYEQYF

V gene: TRBV7-2
CDR3 length: 13
D gene: NA
J gene: TRBJ2-1
clone size: NA
CDR3 DNA: TGTGCCAGCAGCTTAGCGGGAGTCGATGAGCAGTTCTTC
CDR3 protein: CASSLAGVDEQFF

V gene: TRBV7-2
CDR3 length: 17
D gene: NA
J gene: TRBJ2-5
clone size: NA
CDR3 DNA: TGTGCCAGCAGCTTAGTGGGTCAGGGTGCGGTCCAAGAGACCCAGTACTTC
CDR3 protein: CASSLVGQGAVQETQYF

V gene: TRBV18
CDR3 length: 14
D gene: TRBD1
J gene: TRBJ2-7
clone size: NA
CDR3 DNA: TGTGCCAGCTCACCCATCGACAGGGGGCTCGAGCAGTACTTC
CDR3 protein: CASSPIDRGLEQYF

V gene: TRBV7-9
CDR3 length: 14
D gene: NA
J gene: TRBJ1-1
clone size: NA
CDR3 DNA: TGTGCCAGCAGCCCCGGACTGGGGTACACTGAAGCTTTCTTT
CDR3 protein: CASSPGLGYTEAFF

V gene: TRBV5-1
CDR3 length: 14
D gene: NA
J gene: TRBJ1-4
clone size: NA
CDR3 DNA: TGCGCCAGCAGTTCAGGAATTGTCCATGAAAAACTGTTTTTT
CDR3 protein: CASSSGIVHEKLFF

V gene: TRBV20-1
CDR3 length: 14
D gene: NA
J gene: TRBJ2-2
clone size: few
CDR3 DNA: TGCAGTGCCCGTCAGGGACGGTACACCGGGGAGCTGTTTTTT
CDR3 protein: CSARQGRYTGELFF

V gene: TRBV7-9
CDR3 length: 17
D gene: NA
J gene: TRBJ2-5
clone size: NA
CDR3 DNA: TGTGCCAGCAGCTTAGTCAACCTACAAAGGCGCGTGGAGACCCAGTACTTC
CDR3 protein: CASSLVNLQRRVETQYF

V gene: TRBV27
CDR3 length: 15
D gene: TRBD2
J gene: TRBJ2-7
clone size: NA
CDR3 DNA: TGTGCCAGCAGAAAAACTGGGACTAGCGTTCGCGAGCAGTACTTC
CDR3 protein: CASRKTGTSVREQYF

V gene: TRBV3-1
CDR3 length: 19
D gene: TRBD1
J gene: TRBJ2-7
clone size: once
CDR3 DNA: TGTGCCAGCAGCCAGCCCTCCATCTATTTTAGAGGGGGCGTCTCCCAGCAGTACTTC
CDR3 protein: CASSQPSIYFRGGVSQQYF

V gene: TRBV5-1
CDR3 length: 14
D gene: NA
J gene: TRBJ2-5
clone size: few
CDR3 DNA: TGCGCCAGCAGCTTGGGGTTTGTCCAAGAGACCCAGTACTTC
CDR3 protein: CASSLGFVQETQYF

V gene: TRBV4-2
CDR3 length: 14
D gene: NA
J gene: TRBJ2-3
clone size: few
CDR3 DNA: TGTGCCAGCAGCCGAACGGAGAGAACAGATACGCAGTATTTT
CDR3 protein: CASSRTERTDTQYF

V gene: TRBV10-2
CDR3 length: 15
D gene: TRBD1
J gene: TRBJ1-2
clone size: few
CDR3 DNA: TGCGCCAGCAGCAACGGACAGGGTGGAGTCTATGGCTACACCTTC
CDR3 protein: CASSNGQGGVYGYTF

V gene: TRBV5-6
CDR3 length: 13
D gene: NA
J gene: TRBJ2-5
clone size: NA
CDR3 DNA: TGTGCCACTTCAACTTCGGGGGCCCCGGGGGGCGTCTTC
CDR3 protein: CATSTSGAPGGVF

V gene: TRBV5-1
CDR3 length: 14
D gene: NA
J gene: TRBJ2-7
clone size: few
CDR3 DNA: TGCGCCAGCAGCCCCCACGACAGAGACTACGAGCAGTACTTC
CDR3 protein: CASSPHDRDYEQYF

V gene: TRBV6-6
CDR3 length: 12
D gene: NA
J gene: TRBJ2-3
clone size: NA
CDR3 DNA: TGTGCCAGCACCCCCCTCCGGGGCCCGCAGTATTTT
CDR3 protein: CASTPLRGPQYF

V gene: TRBV5-5
CDR3 length: 16
D gene: NA
J gene: TRBJ1-3
clone size: NA
CDR3 DNA: TGTGCCAGCAGCTTGGGGGGGACTGACTCTGGAAACACCATATATTTT
CDR3 protein: CASSLGGTDSGNTIYF

V gene: TRBV15
CDR3 length: 13
D gene: NA
J gene: TRBJ1-1
clone size: NA
CDR3 DNA: TGTGCCACCAGCAGAGATCCCGGGCTTGAAGCTTTCTTT
CDR3 protein: CATSRDPGLEAFF

V gene: TRBV5-1
CDR3 length: 16
D gene: TRBD1
J gene: TRBJ2-7
clone size: NA
CDR3 DNA: TGCGCCAGCAGCCCTGGACAGGGGACAATCACCTACGAGCAGTACTTC
CDR3 protein: CASSPGQGTITYEQYF

V gene: TRBV12-3/TRBV12-4
CDR3 length: 18
D gene: NA
J gene: TRBJ2-1
clone size: NA
CDR3 DNA: TGTGCCAGCAGTGGGGGGTCGTACCGGCGGATCTCCTACAATGAGCAGTTCTTC
CDR3 protein: CASSGGSYRRISYNEQFF

V gene: TRBV5-1
CDR3 length: 13
D gene: NA
J gene: TRBJ1-1
clone size: many
CDR3 DNA: TGCGCCAGCAGCTTGATGGATAACACTGAAGCTTTCTTT
CDR3 protein: CASSLMDNTEAFF

V gene: TRBV12-3/TRBV12-4
CDR3 length: 13
D gene: NA
J gene: TRBJ2-4
clone size: few
CDR3 DNA: TGTGCCAGCAGTGGGGACCGGAAAAACATTCAGTACTTC
CDR3 protein: CASSGDRKNIQYF

V gene: TRBV7-3
CDR3 length: 14
D gene: NA
J gene: TRBJ2-3
clone size: few
CDR3 DNA: TGTGCCAGCGGAGCGGGCGTTAGCACAGATACGCAGTATTTT
CDR3 protein: CASGAGVSTDTQYF

V gene: TRBV20-1
CDR3 length: 13
D gene: NA
J gene: TRBJ1-1
clone size: NA
CDR3 DNA: TGCAGTGCTTGGGGACGGTGGAACACTGAAGCTTTCTTT
CDR3 protein: CSAWGRWNTEAFF

V gene: TRBV7-6
CDR3 length: 14
D gene: NA
J gene: TRBJ1-4
clone size: NA
CDR3 DNA: TGTGCCAGCAGCTTAGGCGGTGATGGTGAAAAACTGTTTTTT
CDR3 protein: CASSLGGDGEKLFF

V gene: TRBV15
CDR3 length: 15
D gene: NA
J gene: TRBJ2-6
clone size: few
CDR3 DNA: TGTGCCACCAAGCAGGGGCGGTTCGGGGCCAACGTCCTGACTTTC
CDR3 protein: CATKQGRFGANVLTF

V gene: TRBV30
CDR3 length: 14
D gene: NA
J gene: TRBJ2-7
clone size: few
CDR3 DNA: TGTGCCTGGAGCGGGGCCCGAACGGGCTACGAGCAGTACTTC
CDR3 protein: CAWSGARTGYEQYF

V gene: TRBV29-1
CDR3 length: 16
D gene: TRBD1
J gene: TRBJ2-1
clone size: NA
CDR3 DNA: TGCAGCGTTGAAGACTACGGGACAGGGGGCAAGAATGAGCAGTTCTTC
CDR3 protein: CSVEDYGTGGKNEQFF

V gene: TRBV7-9
CDR3 length: 14
D gene: NA
J gene: TRBJ1-5
clone size: few
CDR3 DNA: TGTGCCAGCAGCCCGACAAATAGCAATCAGCCCCAGCATTTT
CDR3 protein: CASSPTNSNQPQHF

V gene: TRBV7-2
CDR3 length: 15
D gene: NA
J gene: TRBJ2-3
clone size: NA
CDR3 DNA: TGTGCCAGCAGCTTAGAGACTACCAGCACAGATACGCAGTATTTT
CDR3 protein: CASSLETTSTDTQYF

V gene: TRBV12-3/TRBV12-4
CDR3 length: 14
D gene: TRBD2
J gene: TRBJ2-1
clone size: few
CDR3 DNA: TGTGCCAGCAGCCAGGGACTAACAAAGAATGAGCAGTTCTTC
CDR3 protein: CASSQGLTKNEQFF

V gene: TRBV29-1
CDR3 length: 15
D gene: TRBD1
J gene: TRBJ2-7
clone size: few
CDR3 DNA: TGCAGCGCTGTGGGTACCGACAGGGGGGTGTACGAGCAGTACTTC
CDR3 protein: CSAVGTDRGVYEQYF

V gene: TRBV6-5
CDR3 length: 14
D gene: TRBD1
J gene: TRBJ1-2
clone size: NA
CDR3 DNA: TGTGCCAGCAGTATAGGGGGCCCGTCGGGCGGCTACACCTTC
CDR3 protein: CASSIGGPSGGYTF

V gene: TRBV19
CDR3 length: 15
D gene: TRBD1
J gene: TRBJ2-7
clone size: NA
CDR3 DNA: TGTGCCAGTAGAGACCGGGACAGGGCGTCCTACGAGCAGTACTTC
CDR3 protein: CASRDRDRASYEQYF

V gene: TRBV7-3
CDR3 length: 14
D gene: NA
J gene: TRBJ2-7
clone size: NA
CDR3 DNA: TGTGCCAGCAGCTTAACGACAGGTCCCTACGAGCAGTACTTC
CDR3 protein: CASSLTTGPYEQYF

V gene: TRBV14
CDR3 length: 11
D gene: NA
J gene: TRBJ2-1
clone size: few
CDR3 DNA: TGTGCCAGCAGCATGTACAATGAGCAGTTCTTC
CDR3 protein: CASSMYNEQFF

V gene: TRBV24-1
CDR3 length: 15
D gene: TRBD1
J gene: TRBJ1-5
clone size: many
CDR3 DNA: TGTGCCACCAGTGATGGACAGGGTGGCAATCAGCCCCAGCATTTT
CDR3 protein: CATSDGQGGNQPQHF

V gene: TRBV20-1
CDR3 length: 10
D gene: NA
J gene: TRBJ2-5
clone size: many
CDR3 DNA: TGCAGTGCGGCCACAGGGCCCCAGTACTTC
CDR3 protein: CSAATGPQYF

V gene: TRBV20-1
CDR3 length: 15
D gene: TRBD1
J gene: TRBJ1-1
clone size: NA
CDR3 DNA: TGCAGTGCTAGATCATCGGGACAGGGGGGCACTGAAGCTTTCTTT
CDR3 protein: CSARSSGQGGTEAFF

V gene: TRBV25-1
CDR3 length: 15
D gene: TRBD2
J gene: TRBJ2-3
clone size: many
CDR3 DNA: TGTGCCAGCAGTCGAGGCGGGGGAAGCACAGATACGCAGTATTTT
CDR3 protein: CASSRGGGSTDTQYF

V gene: TRBV5-8
CDR3 length: 20
D gene: TRBD2
J gene: TRBJ2-7
clone size: few
CDR3 DNA: TGTGCCAGCACCCCCCGCCGAGGACTAGCGGGGGGGCTAGGTTCCTACGAGCAGTACTTC
CDR3 protein: CASTPRRGLAGGLGSYEQYF

V gene: TRBV2
CDR3 length: 11
D gene: NA
J gene: TRBJ1-2
clone size: few
CDR3 DNA: TGTGCCAGCAGAGACCTCAAGGGCTACACCTTC
CDR3 protein: CASRDLKGYTF

V gene: TRBV7-9
CDR3 length: 12
D gene: NA
J gene: TRBJ2-1
clone size: few
CDR3 DNA: TGTGCCAGCAGCTATGCATTCCATGAGCAGTTCTTC
CDR3 protein: CASSYAFHEQFF

V gene: TRBV11-2
CDR3 length: 19
D gene: NA
J gene: TRBJ2-3
clone size: few
CDR3 DNA: TGTGCCAGCAGCCCTGGCCGGACAGAGACGAGTTTGTTGGCAGATACGCAGTATTTT
CDR3 protein: CASSPGRTETSLLADTQYF